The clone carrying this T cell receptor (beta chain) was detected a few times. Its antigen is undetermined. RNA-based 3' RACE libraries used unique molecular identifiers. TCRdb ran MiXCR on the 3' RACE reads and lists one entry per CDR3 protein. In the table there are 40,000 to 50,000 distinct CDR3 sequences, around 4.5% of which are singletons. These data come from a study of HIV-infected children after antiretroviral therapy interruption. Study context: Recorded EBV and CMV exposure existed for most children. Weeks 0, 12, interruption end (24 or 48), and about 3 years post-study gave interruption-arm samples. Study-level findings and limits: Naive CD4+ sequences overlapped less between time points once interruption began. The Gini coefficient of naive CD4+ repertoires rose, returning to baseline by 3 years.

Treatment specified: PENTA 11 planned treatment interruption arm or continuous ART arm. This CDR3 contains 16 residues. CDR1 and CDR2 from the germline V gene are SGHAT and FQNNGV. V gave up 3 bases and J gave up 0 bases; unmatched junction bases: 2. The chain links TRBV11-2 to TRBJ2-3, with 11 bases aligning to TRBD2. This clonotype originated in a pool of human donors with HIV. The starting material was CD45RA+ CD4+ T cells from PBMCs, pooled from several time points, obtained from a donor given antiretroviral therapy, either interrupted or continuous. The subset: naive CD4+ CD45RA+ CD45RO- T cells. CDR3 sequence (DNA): TGTGCCAGCAGCTTGACTAGCGGGGCTAGCACAGATACGCAGTATTTT. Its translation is CASSLTSGASTDTQYF.